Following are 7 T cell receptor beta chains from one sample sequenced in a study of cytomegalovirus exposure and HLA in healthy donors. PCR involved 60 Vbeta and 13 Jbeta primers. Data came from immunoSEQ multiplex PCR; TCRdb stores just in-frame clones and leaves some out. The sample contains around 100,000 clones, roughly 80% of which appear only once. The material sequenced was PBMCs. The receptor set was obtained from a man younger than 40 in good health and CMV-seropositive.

The CDR3 spells CASACRGPGNQPQHF. The CDR3 coding sequence is TGTGCCAGCGCCTGCAGGGGGCCGGGCAATCAGCCCCAGCATTTT. The J gene is TRBJ1-5, the V gene TRBV6-4, with 8 bases identical to TRBD1. The ends lost 8 bases at V and 2 bases at J; junction bases unmatched: 8. Germline lookup yields CDR1 MRHNA and CDR2 SNTAGT. This CDR3 has 15 residues.

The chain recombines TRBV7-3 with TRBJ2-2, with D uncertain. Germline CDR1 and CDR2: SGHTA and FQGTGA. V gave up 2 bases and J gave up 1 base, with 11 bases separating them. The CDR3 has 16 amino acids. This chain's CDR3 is CASSLGPRMNTGELFF. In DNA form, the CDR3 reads TGTGCCAGCAGCTTAGGTCCCAGGATGAACACCGGGGAGCTGTTTTTT.

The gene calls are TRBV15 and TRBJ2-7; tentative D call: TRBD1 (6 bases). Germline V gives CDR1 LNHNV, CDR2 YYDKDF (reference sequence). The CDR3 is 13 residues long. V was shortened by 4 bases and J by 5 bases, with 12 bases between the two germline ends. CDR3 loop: CATSIGQSHEQYF. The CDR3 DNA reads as TGTGCCACCAGCATCGGACAGAGTCACGAGCAGTACTTC.

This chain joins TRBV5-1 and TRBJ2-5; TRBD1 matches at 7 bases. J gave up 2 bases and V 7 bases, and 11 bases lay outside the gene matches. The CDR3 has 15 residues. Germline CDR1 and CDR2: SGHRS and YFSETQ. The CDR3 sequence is CASSGEGASQETQYF. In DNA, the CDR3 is TGCGCCAGCTCGGGCGAGGGGGCTAGTCAAGAGACCCAGTACTTC.

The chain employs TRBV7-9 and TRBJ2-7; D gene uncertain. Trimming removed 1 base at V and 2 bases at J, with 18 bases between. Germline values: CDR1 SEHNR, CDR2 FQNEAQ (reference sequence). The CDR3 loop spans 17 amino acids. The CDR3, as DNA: TGTGCCAGCAGCTTAGACGCAGGCGAAAGCAAGACCTACGAGCAGTACTTC. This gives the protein CASSLDAGESKTYEQYF.

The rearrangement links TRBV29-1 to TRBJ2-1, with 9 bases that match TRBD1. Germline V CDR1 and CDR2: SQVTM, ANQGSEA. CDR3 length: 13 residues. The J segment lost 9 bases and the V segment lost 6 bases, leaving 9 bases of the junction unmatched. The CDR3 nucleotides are TGCAGCGTCAACAGGGGGCGAGAAGGTGAGCAGTTCTTC. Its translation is CSVNRGREGEQFF.

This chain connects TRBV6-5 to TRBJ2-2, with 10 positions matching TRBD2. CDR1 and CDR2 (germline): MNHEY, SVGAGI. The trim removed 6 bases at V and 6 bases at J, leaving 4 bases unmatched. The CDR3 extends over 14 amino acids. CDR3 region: CASRPAGGPGELFF. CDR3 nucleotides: TGTGCCAGCAGACCAGCGGGAGGGCCCGGGGAGCTGTTTTTT.